The clone carrying this T cell receptor beta chain was counted only a few times. Its specificity is not known. The data belong to a study of lymphopenia after photon versus proton radiotherapy. Profiled with immunoSEQ multiplex PCR; TCRdb holds only in-frame clones, not every one. The repertoire holds about 40,000 clones, with about 83% as singletons. Findings and limits, study-wide: Under photons, naive T cells and diversity fell while effector/memory populations rose.

Trimming stripped 6 bases from V and 6 bases from J, with 14 bases between. The CDR3 length is 14 residues. The germline V gene encodes CDR1 LGHNT and CDR2 FRNRAP. The genes are TRBV12-5 and TRBJ2-2; D is possibly TRBD2 (6 bases). The clonotype originates from a woman in her seventies with pancreatic cancer. The sequencing here drew on peripheral blood, taken from a patient treated with proton-based radiotherapy. Written as DNA, the CDR3 is TGTGCTAGTGGGGCGGGAATCCTACCCGGGGAGCTGTTTTTT. Amino acids: CASGAGILPGELFF.